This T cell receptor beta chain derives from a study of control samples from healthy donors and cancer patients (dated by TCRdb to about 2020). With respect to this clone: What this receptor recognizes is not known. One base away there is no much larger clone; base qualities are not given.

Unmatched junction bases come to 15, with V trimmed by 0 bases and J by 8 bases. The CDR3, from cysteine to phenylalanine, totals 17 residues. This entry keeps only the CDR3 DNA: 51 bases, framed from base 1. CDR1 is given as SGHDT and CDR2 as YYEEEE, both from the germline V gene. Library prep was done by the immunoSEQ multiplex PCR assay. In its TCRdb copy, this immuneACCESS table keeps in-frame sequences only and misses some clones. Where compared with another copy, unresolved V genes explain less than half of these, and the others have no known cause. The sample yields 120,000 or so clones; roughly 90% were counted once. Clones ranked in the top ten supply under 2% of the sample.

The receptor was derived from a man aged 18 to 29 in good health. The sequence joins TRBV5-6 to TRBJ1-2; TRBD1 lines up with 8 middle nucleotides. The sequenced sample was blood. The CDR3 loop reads CASSLVLGQDKRGGYTF. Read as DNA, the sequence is TGTGCCAGCAGCTTGGTCCTGGGACAGGACAAAAGGGGAGGCTACACCTTC.